This T cell receptor beta chain was observed in a study of preoperative IRX-2 immunotherapy in early breast cancer. Only in-frame clones appear in the TCRdb table, and some are missing; sequencing was by immunoSEQ multiplex PCR. The sample has some 19,000 clones; about 82% are singletons. Treatment reported: preoperative locoregional IRX-2 cytokine immunotherapy. Per germline, CDR1 ENHRY and CDR2 SYGVKD. The length of the CDR3 is 16 residues. V lost 10 bases and J lost 2, with 20 bases in between. The receptor was derived from a human donor with breast cancer. This chain connects TRBV10-3 to TRBJ2-2; possibly TRBD2 for D (5 bases). The sequencing used lymph node tissue, collected after IRX-2 immunotherapy. The chain's CDR3 is CATTDTSGPNTGELFF. The CDR3 DNA reads TGTGCCACTACCGACACGAGCGGACCTAACACCGGGGAGCTGTTTTTT.